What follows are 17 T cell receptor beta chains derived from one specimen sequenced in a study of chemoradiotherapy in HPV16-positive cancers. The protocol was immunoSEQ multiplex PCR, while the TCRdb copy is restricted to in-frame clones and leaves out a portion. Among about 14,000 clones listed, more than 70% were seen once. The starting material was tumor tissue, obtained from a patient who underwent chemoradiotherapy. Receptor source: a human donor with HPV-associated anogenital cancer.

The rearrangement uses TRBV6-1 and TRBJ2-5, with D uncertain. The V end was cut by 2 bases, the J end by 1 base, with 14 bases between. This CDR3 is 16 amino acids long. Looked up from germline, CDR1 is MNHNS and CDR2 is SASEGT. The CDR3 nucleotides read TGTGCCAGCAGTGAAAAATGGCGAGGATCCCAAGAGACCCAGTACTTC. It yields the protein CASSEKWRGSQETQYF.

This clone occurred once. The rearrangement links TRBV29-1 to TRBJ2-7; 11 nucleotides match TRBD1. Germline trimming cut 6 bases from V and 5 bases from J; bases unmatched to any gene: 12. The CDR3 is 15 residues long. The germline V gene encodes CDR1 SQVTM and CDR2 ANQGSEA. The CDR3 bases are TGCAGCGTAGGACAGGGGGCAGGTTTGATCCACGAGCAGTACTTC. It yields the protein CSVGQGAGLIHEQYF.

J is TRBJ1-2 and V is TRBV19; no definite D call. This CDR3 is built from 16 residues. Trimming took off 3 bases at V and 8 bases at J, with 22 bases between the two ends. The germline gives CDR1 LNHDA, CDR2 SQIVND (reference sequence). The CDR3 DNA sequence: TGTGCCAGTAGTATGAGGCGGCGGCGGCAGGAGGACGGCTACACCTTC. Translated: CASSMRRRRQEDGYTF. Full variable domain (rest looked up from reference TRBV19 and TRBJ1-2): DGGITQSPKYLFRKEGQNVTLSCEQNLNHDAMYWYRQDPGQGLRLIYYSQIVNDFQKGDIAEGYSVSREKKESFPLTVTSAQKNPTAFYLCASSMRRRRQEDGYTFGSGTRLTVV.

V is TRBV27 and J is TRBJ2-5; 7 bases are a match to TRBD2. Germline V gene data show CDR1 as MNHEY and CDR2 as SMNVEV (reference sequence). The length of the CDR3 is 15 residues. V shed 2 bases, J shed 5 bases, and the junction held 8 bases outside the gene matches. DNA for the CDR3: TGTGCCAGCAGTTTAAGTTCCGGGGGAGGGGAGACCCAGTACTTC. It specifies CASSLSSGGGETQYF.

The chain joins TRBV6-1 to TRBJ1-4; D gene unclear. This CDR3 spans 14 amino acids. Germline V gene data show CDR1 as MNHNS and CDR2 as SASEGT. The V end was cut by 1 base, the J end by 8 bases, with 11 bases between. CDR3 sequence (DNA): TGTGCCAGCAGTGAAGGGAGCTCGTACGAAAAACTGTTTTTT. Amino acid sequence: CASSEGSSYEKLFF.

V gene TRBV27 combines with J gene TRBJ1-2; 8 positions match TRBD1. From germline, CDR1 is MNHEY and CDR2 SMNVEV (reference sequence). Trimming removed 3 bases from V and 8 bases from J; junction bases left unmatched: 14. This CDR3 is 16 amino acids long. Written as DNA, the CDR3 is TGTGCCAGCAGTTTTTGGGGGACAGGTGGGACTGCGGGCTACACCTTC. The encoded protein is CASSFWGTGGTAGYTF.

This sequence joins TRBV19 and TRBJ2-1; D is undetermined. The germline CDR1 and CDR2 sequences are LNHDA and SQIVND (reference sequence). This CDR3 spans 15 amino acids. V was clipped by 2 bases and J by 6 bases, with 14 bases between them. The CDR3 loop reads CASSIIGEESNEQFF. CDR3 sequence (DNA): TGTGCCAGTAGTATAATAGGCGAGGAATCCAATGAGCAGTTCTTC.

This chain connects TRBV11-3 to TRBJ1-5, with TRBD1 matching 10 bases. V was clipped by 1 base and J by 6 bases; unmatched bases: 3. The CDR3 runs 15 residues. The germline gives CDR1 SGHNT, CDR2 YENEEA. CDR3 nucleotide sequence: TGTGCCAGCAGCTTAGGACAGGGGGCTTTTCAGCCCCAGCATTTT. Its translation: CASSLGQGAFQPQHF.

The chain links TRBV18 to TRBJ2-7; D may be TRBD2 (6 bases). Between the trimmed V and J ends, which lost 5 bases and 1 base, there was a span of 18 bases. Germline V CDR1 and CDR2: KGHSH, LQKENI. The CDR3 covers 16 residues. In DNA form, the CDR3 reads TGTGCCAGCTCATCATCCGGACTATCGGGTTCCTACGAGCAGTACTTC. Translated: CASSSSGLSGSYEQYF.

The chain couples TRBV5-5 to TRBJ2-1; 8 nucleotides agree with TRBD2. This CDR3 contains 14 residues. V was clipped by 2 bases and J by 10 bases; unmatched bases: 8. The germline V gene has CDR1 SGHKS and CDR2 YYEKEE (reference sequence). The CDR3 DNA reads TGTGCCAGCAGCTTACCGGGAGGGGCTGAGGAGCAGTTCTTC. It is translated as CASSLPGGAEEQFF.

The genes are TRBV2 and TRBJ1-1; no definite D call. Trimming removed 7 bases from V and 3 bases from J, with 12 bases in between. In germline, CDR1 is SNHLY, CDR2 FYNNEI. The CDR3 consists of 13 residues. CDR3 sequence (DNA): TGTGCCAGCATTATTACGAGCTACACTGAAGCTTTCTTT. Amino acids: CASIITSYTEAFF.

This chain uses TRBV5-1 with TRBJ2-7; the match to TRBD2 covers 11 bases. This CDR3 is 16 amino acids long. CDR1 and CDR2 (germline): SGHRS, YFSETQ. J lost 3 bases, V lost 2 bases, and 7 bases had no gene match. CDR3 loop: CASSFLAGGPNYEQYF. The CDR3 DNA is TGCGCCAGCAGCTTTTTAGCGGGAGGGCCGAACTACGAGCAGTACTTC.

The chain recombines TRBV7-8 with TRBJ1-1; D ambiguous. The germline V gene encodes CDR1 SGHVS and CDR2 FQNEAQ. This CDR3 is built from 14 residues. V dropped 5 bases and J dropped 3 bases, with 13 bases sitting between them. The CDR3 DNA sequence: TGTGCCAGCAGCAAACATTCGTCCGACACTGAAGCTTTCTTT. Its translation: CASSKHSSDTEAFF.

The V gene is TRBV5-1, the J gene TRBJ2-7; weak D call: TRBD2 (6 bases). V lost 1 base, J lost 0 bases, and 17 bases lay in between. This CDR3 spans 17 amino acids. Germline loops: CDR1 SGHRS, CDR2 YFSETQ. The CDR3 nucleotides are TGCGCCAGCAGCTTGTTTGTGGACGGGAGCCTCTCCTACGAGCAGTACTTC. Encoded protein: CASSLFVDGSLSYEQYF.

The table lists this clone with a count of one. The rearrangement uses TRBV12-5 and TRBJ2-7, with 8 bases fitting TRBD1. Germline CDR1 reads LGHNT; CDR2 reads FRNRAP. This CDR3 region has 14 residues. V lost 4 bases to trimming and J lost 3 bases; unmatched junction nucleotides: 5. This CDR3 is CASGSLQGDYEQYF. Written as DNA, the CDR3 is TGTGCTAGTGGTTCCTTACAGGGGGACTACGAGCAGTACTTC.

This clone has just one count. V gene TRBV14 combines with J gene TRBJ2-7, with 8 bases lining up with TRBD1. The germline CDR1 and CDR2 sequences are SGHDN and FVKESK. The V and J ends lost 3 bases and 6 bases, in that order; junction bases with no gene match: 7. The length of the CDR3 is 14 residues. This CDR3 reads CASSQQDRVGEQYF. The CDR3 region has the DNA TGTGCCAGCAGCCAGCAGGACAGGGTTGGCGAGCAGTACTTC.

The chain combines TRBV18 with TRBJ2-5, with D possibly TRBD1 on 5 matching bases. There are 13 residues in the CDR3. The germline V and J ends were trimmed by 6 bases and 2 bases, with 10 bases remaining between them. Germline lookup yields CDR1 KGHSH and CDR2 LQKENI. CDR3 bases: TGTGCCAGCTCGCCAGGGCTACAAGAGACCCAGTACTTC. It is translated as CASSPGLQETQYF.